This is a list of T cell receptor beta chains from one sample in a study of beta chain features in type 1 diabetes. The table came from immunoSEQ multiplex PCR; TCRdb's copy has only in-frame clones and leaves some out. The repertoire holds under 300,000 clones, with more than 15% as singletons. What was sequenced was naive CD4+ T cells from blood. These TCRs come from a man aged 30 to 39 with type 1 diabetes. Each CDR3 is given with its conserved first and last residue. D genes are given only for firm matches. Size values are once, few and many counts, or a class for expanded clones, and some rows have none.

-	TRBV2	few	TRBJ1-2	CASSFRPAISDGYTF	TGTGCCAGCAGTTTCCGGCCTGCGATCAGTGATGGCTACACCTTC
TRBD1	TRBV7-2	-	TRBJ1-2	CASSLDRGYGYTF	TGTGCCAGCAGCTTAGACAGGGGCTATGGCTACACCTTC
TRBD2	TRBV25-1	-	TRBJ2-7	CASSDPAGGRDEQYF	TGTGCCAGCAGTGATCCTGCGGGAGGGCGCGACGAGCAGTACTTC
-	TRBV9	few	TRBJ2-5	CALQETQYF	TGTGCCCTACAAGAGACCCAGTACTTC
TRBD2	TRBV7-2	few	TRBJ2-1	CASGRALNEQFF	TGTGCCAGTGGGAGGGCCCTCAATGAGCAGTTCTTC
-	TRBV11-2	-	TRBJ2-3	CASSRADTQYF	TGTGCCAGCAGCCGGGCAGATACGCAGTATTTT
-	TRBV6-5	-	TRBJ1-4	CASSARQNLKEKLFF	TGTGCCAGCAGTGCCCGACAGAATCTCAAGGAAAAACTGTTTTTT
TRBD2	TRBV4-1	-	TRBJ2-3	CASSPISGTSGMRDTQYF	TGCGCCAGCAGCCCCATCTCCGGGACTAGCGGGATGCGGGATACGCAGTATTTT
-	TRBV29-1	-	TRBJ2-3	CSVGFAAADTQYF	TGCAGCGTCGGCTTTGCCGCCGCAGATACGCAGTATTTT
-	TRBV4-3	-	TRBJ2-6	CASSQDLQYGANVLTF	TGCGCCAGCAGCCAAGATCTACAGTACGGGGCCAACGTCCTGACTTTC
-	TRBV30	-	TRBJ2-5	CAWSWGRGYQETQYF	TGTGCCTGGAGTTGGGGCAGGGGATATCAAGAGACCCAGTACTTC
TRBD2	TRBV4-3	few	TRBJ2-1	CASSPAGGYNEQFF	TGCGCCAGCAGCCCAGCGGGAGGGTACAATGAGCAGTTCTTC
-	TRBV29-1	few	TRBJ1-1	CSGSTRADTEAFF	TGCAGCGGCAGCACCAGGGCGGACACTGAAGCTTTCTTT
-	TRBV7-6	few	TRBJ2-7	CASSSGLIAYEQYF	TGTGCCAGCAGCTCAGGACTAATTGCCTACGAGCAGTACTTC
-	TRBV5-1	few	TRBJ2-1	CASSLRDLKYNEQFF	TGCGCCAGCAGCTTGAGGGACCTTAAGTACAATGAGCAGTTCTTC
-	TRBV5-1	few	TRBJ2-1	CASSVGSSYNEQFF	TGCGCCAGCAGCGTCGGAAGCTCCTACAATGAGCAGTTCTTC
-	TRBV6-1	few	TRBJ2-7	CACNGQRYEQYF	TGTGCCTGCAACGGACAGCGTTACGAGCAGTACTTC
-	TRBV28	-	TRBJ2-3	CASSFRRGGTDTQYF	TGTGCCAGCAGTTTCAGGAGGGGGGGCACAGATACGCAGTATTTT
-	TRBV5-1	-	TRBJ2-3	CASHSGDTHTDTQYF	TGCGCCAGCCACAGTGGGGACACCCACACAGATACGCAGTATTTT
-	TRBV9	few	TRBJ1-2	CASSVGIGPYTF	TGTGCCAGCAGCGTAGGTATAGGGCCGTACACCTTC
-	TRBV5-1	few	TRBJ2-7	CASSEPSYEQYF	TGCGCCAGCAGCGAACCTTCCTACGAGCAGTACTTC
-	TRBV30	few	TRBJ2-7	CAWSVQENYEQYF	TGTGCCTGGAGTGTACAAGAGAACTACGAGCAGTACTTC
-	TRBV5-6	few	TRBJ2-1	CASSLDDVGRHEQFF	TGTGCCAGCAGCTTGGATGACGTTGGTAGGCATGAGCAGTTCTTC
-	TRBV14	-	TRBJ1-1	CASSQDLGGNTEAFF	TGTGCCAGCAGCCAAGATCTAGGGGGAAACACTGAAGCTTTCTTT
-	TRBV7-7	-	TRBJ2-5	CASSLGWGFVGETQYF	TGTGCTAGCAGCTTAGGATGGGGTTTTGTCGGGGAGACCCAGTACTTC
TRBD1	TRBV5-1	-	TRBJ2-7	CASSVNRGSYEQYF	TGCGCCAGCAGCGTAAACAGGGGCTCCTACGAGCAGTACTTC
TRBD1	TRBV7-9	few	TRBJ2-7	CASSPPGQGAEQYF	TGTGCCAGCAGCCCTCCGGGACAGGGTGCCGAGCAGTACTTC
-	TRBV20-1	-	TRBJ1-2	CSARGIYGYTF	TGCAGTGCTAGAGGGATCTATGGCTACACCTTC
-	TRBV7-9	few	TRBJ2-1	CASSRDSSYNEQFF	TGTGCCAGCAGCCGCGACTCCTCCTACAATGAGCAGTTCTTC
-	TRBV9	-	TRBJ2-5	CASSVGQQQETQYF	TGTGCCAGCAGCGTAGGTCAGCAGCAAGAGACCCAGTACTTC
-	TRBV19	-	TRBJ1-5	CASSLADNQPQHF	TGTGCCAGTAGTTTAGCAGACAATCAGCCCCAGCATTTT
TRBD1	TRBV29-1	-	TRBJ2-1	CSVNDRVDFEQFF	TGCAGCGTCAACGACAGGGTTGACTTTGAGCAGTTCTTC
-	TRBV29-1	-	TRBJ1-5	CSVQYPNQPQHF	TGCAGCGTTCAATATCCGAATCAGCCCCAGCATTTT
-	TRBV7-9	-	TRBJ2-7	CASSPGSPSSYEQYF	TGTGCCAGCAGCCCTGGGAGTCCTAGCTCCTACGAGCAGTACTTC
-	TRBV15	few	TRBJ2-3	CATSRAGSGTDTQYF	TGTGCCACCAGCAGAGCCGGGAGTGGCACAGATACGCAGTATTTT
-	TRBV7-9	few	TRBJ1-3	CASSLPGSNSGNTIYF	TGTGCCAGCAGCTTACCCGGTAGCAACTCTGGAAACACCATATATTTT
-	TRBV4-1	few	TRBJ2-7	CASSPRQDYYEQYF	TGCGCCAGCAGTCCCCGACAGGACTACTACGAGCAGTACTTC
TRBD2	TRBV6-5	few	TRBJ2-3	CASSLSGRRADTQYF	TGTGCCAGCAGTTTGAGCGGGAGGAGGGCAGATACGCAGTATTTT
-	TRBV29-1	few	TRBJ2-1	CSGSGALNSYNEQFF	TGCAGCGGGTCTGGGGCCCTCAACTCCTACAATGAGCAGTTCTTC
TRBD1	TRBV7-9	few	TRBJ2-3	CASSAGQGSTDTQYF	TGTGCCAGCAGCGCCGGACAGGGGAGCACAGATACGCAGTATTTT
-	TRBV20-1	few	TRBJ2-5	CSAPPDETQYF	TGCAGTGCTCCCCCAGATGAGACCCAGTACTTC
-	TRBV7-2	-	TRBJ2-5	CASSLVRSGLQETQYF	TGTGCCAGCAGCTTAGTCAGGTCGGGCCTCCAAGAGACCCAGTACTTC
-	TRBV2	few	TRBJ2-6	CASSEEGSGANVLTF	TGTGCCAGCAGTGAGGAGGGATCTGGGGCCAACGTCCTGACTTTC
-	TRBV6-5	-	TRBJ1-1	CASSYTGTEAFF	TGTGCCAGCAGTTACACCGGGACTGAAGCTTTCTTT
-	TRBV4-2	-	TRBJ2-3	CASSQDFGGRLTSTDTQYF	TGTGCCAGCAGCCAAGATTTCGGCGGACGGCTGACTAGCACAGATACGCAGTATTTT
-	TRBV7-2	-	TRBJ2-7	CASSDRSGAYEQYF	TGTGCCAGCAGCGACCGGAGTGGCGCCTACGAGCAGTACTTC